These 6 T cell receptor beta chains came from one sample sequenced in a study of cytomegalovirus exposure and HLA in healthy donors. With 60 Vbeta and 13 Jbeta primers, the PCR was carried out. Repertoires were generated with immunoSEQ multiplex PCR, while TCRdb's copy carries only in-frame clones and drops some. The sample lists about 190,000 clones; about four fifths were seen once. Specimen: PBMCs. The receptors were sampled from a man under 40 in good health and CMV-seropositive.

This sequence joins TRBV28 and TRBJ1-2, with 8 bases lining up with TRBD1. The CDR3 is made up of 14 amino acids. CDR1 is MDHEN and CDR2 is SYDVKM in the germline V gene. Germline trimming cut 6 bases from V and 8 bases from J; bases unmatched to any gene: 11. The CDR3 sequence: CASSWTGRPGGYTF. The DNA for the CDR3 is TGTGCCAGCAGCTGGACAGGGCGGCCCGGCGGCTACACCTTC.

This chain joins TRBV6-1 and TRBJ2-7; 7 bases map to TRBD1. CDR3 length: 11 residues. The trim removed 11 bases at V and 2 bases at J, leaving 3 bases unmatched. The germline CDR1 and CDR2 sequences are MNHNS and SASEGT. The CDR3 bases are TGTGCCTCCCAGGGGGCCTACGAGCAGTACTTC. Protein product: CASQGAYEQYF.

The chain links TRBV6-5 to TRBJ1-4, with D perhaps matching TRBD1 (6 bases). Germline CDR1 MNHEY, CDR2 SVGAGI. V was clipped by 6 bases and J by 5 bases, with 10 bases between them. This CDR3 region has 13 residues. CDR3 sequence (DNA): TGTGCCAGCAGAGGACAGTTAAATGAAAAACTGTTTTTT. It yields the protein CASRGQLNEKLFF.

This chain connects TRBV11-2 to TRBJ2-5, with D tentatively TRBD2 (5 bases). Germline V gene lookup returns CDR1 SGHAT and CDR2 FQNNGV. V lost 1 base and J lost 5, with 11 bases in between. The CDR3 sequence is 14 residues long. For the CDR3, the DNA is TGTGCCAGCAGCTTAGTAGGGAGTTTTGAGACCCAGTACTTC. It yields the protein CASSLVGSFETQYF. The full variable domain, its missing parts supplied by reference TRBV11-2 and TRBJ2-5, is EAGVAQSPRYKIIEKRQSVAFWCNPISGHATLYWYQQILGQGPKLLIQFQNNGVVDDSQLPKDRFSAERLKGVDSTLKIQPAKLEDSAVYLCASSLVGSFETQYFGPGTRLLVL.

In its sample, this clone was seen once. This chain links TRBV6-6 with TRBJ1-2; TRBD1 is a possible D gene (6 bases). V was cut by 6 bases and J by 9 bases, with 17 bases left in between. Per the germline V gene, CDR1 is MNHNY and CDR2 is SVGAGI (reference sequence). The CDR3 has 13 residues. CDR3 in amino acids: CASSPPTGVSYTF. In DNA form, the CDR3 reads TGTGCCAGCAGCCCCCCGACAGGCGTGAGCTACACCTTC.

As DNA, the CDR3 is TGTGCCAGCAGTCGGCAGCGGGGCCTCTCCTCTGGGGCCAACGTCCTGACTTTC. Encoded protein: CASSRQRGLSSGANVLTF. The genes are TRBV21-1 and TRBJ2-6; TRBD2 reflects the table's D call only, with no check against the DNA. TRBV21-1 represents a pseudogene. The length of the CDR3 is 18 residues.